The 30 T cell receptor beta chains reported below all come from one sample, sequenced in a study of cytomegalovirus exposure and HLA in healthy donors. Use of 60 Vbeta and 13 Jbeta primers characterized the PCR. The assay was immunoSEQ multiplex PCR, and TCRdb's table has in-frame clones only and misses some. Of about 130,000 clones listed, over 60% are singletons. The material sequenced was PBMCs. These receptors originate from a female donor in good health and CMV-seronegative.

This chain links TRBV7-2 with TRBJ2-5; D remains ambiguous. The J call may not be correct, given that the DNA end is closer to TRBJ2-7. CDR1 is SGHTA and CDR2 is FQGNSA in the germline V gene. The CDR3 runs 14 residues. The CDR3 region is CASSLGHSSYEQYF. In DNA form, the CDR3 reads TGTGCCAGCAGCTTAGGGCACAGCTCCTACGAGCAGTACTTC.

The DNA for the CDR3 is TGTGCCAGCAGGATGCCGGGACAGGGGAGTGTGTACGAGCAGTACTTC. Its translation: CASRMPGQGSVYEQYF. The V and J genes are TRBV27 and TRBJ2-7; 10 bases align to TRBD1. This CDR3 has 16 residues. Germline-derived CDR1 and CDR2 are MNHEY and SMNVEV (reference sequence). The J segment lost 4 bases and the V segment lost 6 bases, leaving 12 bases of the junction unmatched.

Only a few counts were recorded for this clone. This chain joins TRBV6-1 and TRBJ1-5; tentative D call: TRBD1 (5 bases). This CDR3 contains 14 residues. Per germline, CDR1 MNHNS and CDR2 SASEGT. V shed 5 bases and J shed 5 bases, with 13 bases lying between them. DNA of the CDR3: TGTGCCAGCAGTCCCGACAGCAACGATCAGCCCCAGCATTTT. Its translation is CASSPDSNDQPQHF.

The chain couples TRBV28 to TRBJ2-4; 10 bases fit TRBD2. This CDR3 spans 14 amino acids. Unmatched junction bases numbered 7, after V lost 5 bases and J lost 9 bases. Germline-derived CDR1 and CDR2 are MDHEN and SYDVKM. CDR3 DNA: TGTGCCAGCAGTGGGCCTAGCGGGAGAGCCATTCAGTACTTC. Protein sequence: CASSGPSGRAIQYF.

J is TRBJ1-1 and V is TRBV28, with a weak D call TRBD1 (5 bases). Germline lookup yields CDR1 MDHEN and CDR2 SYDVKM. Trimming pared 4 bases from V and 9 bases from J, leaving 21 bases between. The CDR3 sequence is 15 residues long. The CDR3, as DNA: TGTGCCAGCAGTTATGGGGGAGGTGGTTATGAGAAAGCTTTCTTT. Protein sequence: CASSYGGGGYEKAFF.

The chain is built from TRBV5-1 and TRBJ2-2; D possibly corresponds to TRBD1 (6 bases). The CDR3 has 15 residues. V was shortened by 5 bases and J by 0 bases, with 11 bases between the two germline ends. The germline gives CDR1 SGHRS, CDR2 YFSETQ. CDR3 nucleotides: TGCGCCAGCAGGAGGGGGACGGCGAACACCGGGGAGCTGTTTTTT. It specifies CASRRGTANTGELFF.

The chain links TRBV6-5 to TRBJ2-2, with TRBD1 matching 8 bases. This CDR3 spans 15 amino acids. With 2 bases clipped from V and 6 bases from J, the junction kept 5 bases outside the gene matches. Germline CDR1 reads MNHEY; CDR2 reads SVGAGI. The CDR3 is CASSYGYRGSGELFF. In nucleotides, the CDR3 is TGTGCCAGCAGTTACGGGTACAGGGGGTCCGGGGAGCTGTTTTTT.

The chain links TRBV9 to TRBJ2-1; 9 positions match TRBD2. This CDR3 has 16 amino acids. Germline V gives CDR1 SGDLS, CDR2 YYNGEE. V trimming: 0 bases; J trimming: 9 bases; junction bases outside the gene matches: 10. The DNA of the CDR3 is TGTGCCAGCAGCGTAGCGAGCGGGAGGTCTCAGGGTGAGCAGTTCTTC. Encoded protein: CASSVASGRSQGEQFF.

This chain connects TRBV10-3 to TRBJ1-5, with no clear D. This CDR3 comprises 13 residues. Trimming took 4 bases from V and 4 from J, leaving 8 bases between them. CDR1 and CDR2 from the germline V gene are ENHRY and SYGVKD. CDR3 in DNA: TGTGCCATCAGTGCGGCGGGAAATCAGCCCCAGCATTTT. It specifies CAISAAGNQPQHF.

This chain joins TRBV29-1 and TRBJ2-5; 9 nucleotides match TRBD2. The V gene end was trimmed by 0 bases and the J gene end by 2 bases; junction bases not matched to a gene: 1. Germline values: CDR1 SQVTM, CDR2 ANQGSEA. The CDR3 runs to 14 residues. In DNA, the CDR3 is TGCAGCGTTGAAGATCTAGCGGGGCAAGAGACCCAGTACTTC. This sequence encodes CSVEDLAGQETQYF.

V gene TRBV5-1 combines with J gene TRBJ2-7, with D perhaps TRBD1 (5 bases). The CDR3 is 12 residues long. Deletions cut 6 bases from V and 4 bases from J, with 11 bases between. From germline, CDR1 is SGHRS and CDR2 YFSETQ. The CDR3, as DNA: TGCGCCAGCAAGGGGTCCGCTTACGAGCAGTACTTC. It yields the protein CASKGSAYEQYF.

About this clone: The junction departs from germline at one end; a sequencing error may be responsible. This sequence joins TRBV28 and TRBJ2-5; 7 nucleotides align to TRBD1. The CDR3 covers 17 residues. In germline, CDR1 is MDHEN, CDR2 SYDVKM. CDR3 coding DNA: TGTGCCAGCAGTTCACACAGGGGACCCGGCCCCCAAGGGACCCAGTACTTC. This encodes CASSSHRGPGPQGTQYF.

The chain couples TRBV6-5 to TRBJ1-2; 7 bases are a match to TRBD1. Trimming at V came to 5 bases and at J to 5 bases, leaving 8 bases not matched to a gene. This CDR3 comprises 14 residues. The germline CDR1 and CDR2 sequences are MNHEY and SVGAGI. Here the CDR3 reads CASSTPGQSYGYTF. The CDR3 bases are TGTGCCAGCAGTACACCGGGACAGTCATATGGCTACACCTTC.

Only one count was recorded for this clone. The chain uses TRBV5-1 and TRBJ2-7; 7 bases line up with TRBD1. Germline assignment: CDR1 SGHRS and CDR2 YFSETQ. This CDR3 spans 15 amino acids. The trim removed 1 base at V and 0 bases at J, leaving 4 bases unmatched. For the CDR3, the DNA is TGCGCCAGCAGCTTGTTGACAGGGAGCTCCTACGAGCAGTACTTC. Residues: CASSLLTGSSYEQYF.

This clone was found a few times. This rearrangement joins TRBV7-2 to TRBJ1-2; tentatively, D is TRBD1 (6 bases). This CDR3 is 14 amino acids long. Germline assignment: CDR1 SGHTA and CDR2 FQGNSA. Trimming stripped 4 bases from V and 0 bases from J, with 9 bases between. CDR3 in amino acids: CASSSGQTNYGYTF. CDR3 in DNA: TGTGCCAGCAGCTCGGGACAAACTAACTATGGCTACACCTTC.

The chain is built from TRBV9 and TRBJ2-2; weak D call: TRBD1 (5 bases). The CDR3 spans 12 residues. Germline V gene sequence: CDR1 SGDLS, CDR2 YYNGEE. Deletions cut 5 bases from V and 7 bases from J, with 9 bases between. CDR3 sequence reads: CASRGQGGELFF. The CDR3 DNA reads TGTGCCAGCAGGGGCCAGGGCGGGGAGCTGTTTTTT.

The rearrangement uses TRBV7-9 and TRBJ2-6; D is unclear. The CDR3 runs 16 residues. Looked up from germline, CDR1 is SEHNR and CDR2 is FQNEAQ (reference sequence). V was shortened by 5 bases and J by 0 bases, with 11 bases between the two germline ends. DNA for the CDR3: TGTGCCAGCAGCCACAGAACCTCCTCTGGGGCCAACGTCCTGACTTTC. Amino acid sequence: CASSHRTSSGANVLTF.

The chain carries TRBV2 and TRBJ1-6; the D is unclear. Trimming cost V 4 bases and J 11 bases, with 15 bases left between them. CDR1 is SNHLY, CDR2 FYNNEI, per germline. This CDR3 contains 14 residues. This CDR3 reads CASSGLGTGPPLHF. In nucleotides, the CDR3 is TGTGCCAGCAGTGGCCTAGGAACGGGTCCACCCCTCCACTTT.

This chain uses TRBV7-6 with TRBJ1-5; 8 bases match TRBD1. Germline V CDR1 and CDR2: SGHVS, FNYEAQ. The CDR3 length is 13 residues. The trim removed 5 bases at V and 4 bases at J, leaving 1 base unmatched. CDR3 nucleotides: TGTGCCAGCAGCCAGGGGGCTAATCAGCCCCAGCATTTT. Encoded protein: CASSQGANQPQHF. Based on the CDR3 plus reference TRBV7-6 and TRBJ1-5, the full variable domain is GAGVSQSPRYKVTKRGQDVALRCDPISGHVSLYWYRQALGQGPEFLTYFNYEAQQDKSGLPNDRFSAERPEGSISTLTIQRTEQRDSAMYRCASSQGANQPQHFGDGTRLSIL.

The CDR3 loop is CASSVDRVNTEAFF. CDR3 in DNA: TGTGCCAGCAGCGTAGACAGGGTCAACACTGAAGCTTTCTTT. V is TRBV9 and J is TRBJ1-1; D is perhaps TRBD1 (6 bases). V gave up 0 bases and J gave up 2 bases, with 8 bases separating them. The CDR3 spans 14 residues. Looked up from germline, CDR1 is SGDLS and CDR2 is YYNGEE.

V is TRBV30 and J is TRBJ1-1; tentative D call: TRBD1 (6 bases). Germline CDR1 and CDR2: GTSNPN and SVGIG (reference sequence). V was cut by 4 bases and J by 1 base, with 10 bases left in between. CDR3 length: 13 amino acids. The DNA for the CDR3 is TGTGCCTGGACCCCGGGACAGAACACTGAAGCTTTCTTT. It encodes CAWTPGQNTEAFF.

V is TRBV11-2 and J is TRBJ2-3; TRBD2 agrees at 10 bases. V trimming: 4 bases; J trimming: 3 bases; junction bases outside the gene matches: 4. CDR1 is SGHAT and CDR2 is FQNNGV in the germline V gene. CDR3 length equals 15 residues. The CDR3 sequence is CASSSSSGRTDTQYF. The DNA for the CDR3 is TGTGCCAGCAGCTCCTCTAGCGGGAGAACAGATACGCAGTATTTT. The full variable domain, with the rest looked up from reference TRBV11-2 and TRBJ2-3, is EAGVAQSPRYKIIEKRQSVAFWCNPISGHATLYWYQQILGQGPKLLIQFQNNGVVDDSQLPKDRFSAERLKGVDSTLKIQPAKLEDSAVYLCASSSSSGRTDTQYFGPGTRLTVL.

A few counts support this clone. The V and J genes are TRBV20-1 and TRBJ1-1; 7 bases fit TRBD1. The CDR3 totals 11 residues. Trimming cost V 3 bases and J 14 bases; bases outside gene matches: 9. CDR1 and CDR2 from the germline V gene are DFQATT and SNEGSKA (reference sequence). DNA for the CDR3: TGCAGTGCTAGGTTCCGACAGGGAGACTTCTTT. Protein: CSARFRQGDFF.

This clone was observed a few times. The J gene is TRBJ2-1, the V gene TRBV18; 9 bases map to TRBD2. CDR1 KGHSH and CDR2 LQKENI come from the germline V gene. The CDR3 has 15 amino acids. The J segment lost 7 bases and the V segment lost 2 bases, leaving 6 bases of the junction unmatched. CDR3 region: CASSPFSGGGNEQFF. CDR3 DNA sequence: TGTGCCAGCTCACCATTTAGCGGGGGAGGGAATGAGCAGTTCTTC.

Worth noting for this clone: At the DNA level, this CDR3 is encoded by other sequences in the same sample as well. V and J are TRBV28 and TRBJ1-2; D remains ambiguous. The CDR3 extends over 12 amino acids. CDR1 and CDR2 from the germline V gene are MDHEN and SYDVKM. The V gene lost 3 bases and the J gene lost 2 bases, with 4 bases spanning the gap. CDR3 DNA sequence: TGTGCCAGCAGTTTGGGCAACTATGGCTACACCTTC. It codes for CASSLGNYGYTF.

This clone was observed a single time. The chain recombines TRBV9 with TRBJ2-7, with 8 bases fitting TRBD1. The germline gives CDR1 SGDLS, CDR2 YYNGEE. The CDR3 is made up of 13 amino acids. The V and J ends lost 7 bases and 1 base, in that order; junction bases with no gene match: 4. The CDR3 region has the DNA TGTGCCAGCTCCCGGGACAGGTCCTACGAGCAGTACTTC. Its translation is CASSRDRSYEQYF. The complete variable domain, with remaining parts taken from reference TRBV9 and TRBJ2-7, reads DSGVTQTPKHLITATGQRVTLRCSPRSGDLSVYWYQQSLDQGLQFLIQYYNGEERAKGNILERFSAQQFPDLHSELNLSSLELGDSALYFCASSRDRSYEQYFGPGTRLTVT.

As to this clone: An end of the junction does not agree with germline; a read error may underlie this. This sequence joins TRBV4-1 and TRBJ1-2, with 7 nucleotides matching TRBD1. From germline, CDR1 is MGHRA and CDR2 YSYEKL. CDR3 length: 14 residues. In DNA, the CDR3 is TGCGCCAGCAGCCCCGAGGGGGCGGGCTATGTCTACACCTTC. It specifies CASSPEGAGYVYTF.

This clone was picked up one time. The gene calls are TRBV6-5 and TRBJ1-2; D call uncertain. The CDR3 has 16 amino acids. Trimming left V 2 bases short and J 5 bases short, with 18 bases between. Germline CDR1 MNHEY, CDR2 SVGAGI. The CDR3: CASSYRLTGSHYGYTF. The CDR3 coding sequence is TGTGCCAGCAGTTACCGACTAACGGGGTCACATTATGGCTACACCTTC.

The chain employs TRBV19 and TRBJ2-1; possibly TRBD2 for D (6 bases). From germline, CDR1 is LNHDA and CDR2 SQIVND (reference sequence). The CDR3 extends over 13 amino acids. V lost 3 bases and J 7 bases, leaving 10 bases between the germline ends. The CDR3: CASSMDLANEQFF. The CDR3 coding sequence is TGTGCCAGTAGTATGGACCTAGCGAATGAGCAGTTCTTC.

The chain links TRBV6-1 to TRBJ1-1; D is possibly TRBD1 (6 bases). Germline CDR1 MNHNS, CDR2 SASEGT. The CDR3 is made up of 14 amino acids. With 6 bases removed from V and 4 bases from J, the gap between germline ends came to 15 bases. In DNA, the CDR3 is TGTGCCAGCAGCCTCCCAGGGGTGGCCACTGAAGCTTTCTTT. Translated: CASSLPGVATEAFF.